This is a list of T cell receptor beta chains from one sample in a study of OX40 agonist ivuxolimab in advanced cancers. TCRdb keeps only in-frame clones here, not all; method: immunoSEQ multiplex PCR. This sample has roughly 53,000 clones; nearly 80% occur once, and the top ten carry around 2.3%. The specimen was CD4+ or CD8+ T cells sorted from blood, collected in a trial of the OX40 agonist ivuxolimab. These receptors came from an adult with an advanced solid tumor such as melanoma, head and neck, liver or kidney cancer. Each CDR3 is given with its conserved first and last residue. The order of the fields is CDR3 DNA, CDR3 protein, clone size, D gene, J gene, V gene. D genes are given only for firm matches. Some rows mark clone size as missing; the rest say once, few, many or name a class of expanded clone.

DNA: TGCGCCAGCAGCCAAGATAGGCTCGTAAATTCACCCCTCCACTTT
CDR3: CASSQDRLVNSPLHF
size: -
D: -
J: TRBJ1-6
V: TRBV4-1

DNA: TGTGCCAGCAGGCAGACACTAGTGCCCACTGAAGCTTTCTTT
CDR3: CASRQTLVPTEAFF
size: -
D: -
J: TRBJ1-1
V: TRBV6-5

DNA: TGTGCCTGGAGTGTACAGCCAGATCAGCCCCAGCATTTT
CDR3: CAWSVQPDQPQHF
size: -
D: -
J: TRBJ1-5
V: TRBV30

DNA: TGCGCCAGCAGCTTGGTGGATGGCGAGCAGTACTTC
CDR3: CASSLVDGEQYF
size: -
D: -
J: TRBJ2-7
V: TRBV5-1

DNA: TGTGCCAGCTCACCATCACCGTCCTACACCGGGGAGCTGTTTTTT
CDR3: CASSPSPSYTGELFF
size: -
D: -
J: TRBJ2-2
V: TRBV18

DNA: TGTGCCAGCAGCCCAGGGGACAGGGGTGGATCACCCCTCCACTTT
CDR3: CASSPGDRGGSPLHF
size: few
D: TRBD1
J: TRBJ1-6
V: TRBV9

DNA: TGTGCCAGCACCAGACTAGCGGGGGGCCTCACAGATACGCAGTATTTT
CDR3: CASTRLAGGLTDTQYF
size: -
D: TRBD2
J: TRBJ2-3
V: TRBV7-2

DNA: TGTGCCAGCACCGTCGGGACAGGGGTTAATCAGCCCCAGCATTTT
CDR3: CASTVGTGVNQPQHF
size: -
D: TRBD1
J: TRBJ1-5
V: TRBV7-3

DNA: TGTGCCAGCAGCCCGGTCCTCTCTGGGGCCAACGTCCTGATTTTC
CDR3: CASSPVLSGANVLIF
size: once
D: -
J: TRBJ2-6
V: TRBV7-3

DNA: TGTGCCAGCAGCCAAGATCCCCTAGCGGGAGGTCAAGAGACCCAGTACTTC
CDR3: CASSQDPLAGGQETQYF
size: -
D: TRBD2
J: TRBJ2-5
V: TRBV4-2

DNA: TGTGCCAGCACCGGGACAATCCGGGAAAAACTGTTTTTT
CDR3: CASTGTIREKLFF
size: -
D: -
J: TRBJ1-4
V: TRBV6-6

DNA: TGTGCCAGCAGCTTAGAAACAGCGAGGGGCAATGAGCAGTTCTTC
CDR3: CASSLETARGNEQFF
size: -
D: -
J: TRBJ2-1
V: TRBV11-3

DNA: TGCGCCAGCAGCCCAGGTTGGGGGTTCTACGAGCAGTACTTC
CDR3: CASSPGWGFYEQYF
size: -
D: -
J: TRBJ2-7
V: TRBV5-1

DNA: TGCAGCGTTGACGAGTCCTACGAGCAGTACTTC
CDR3: CSVDESYEQYF
size: -
D: -
J: TRBJ2-7
V: TRBV29-1

DNA: TGCGCCAGCAGCTTGGCCGCGAGCCACTCGGGGGAGCAGTACTTC
CDR3: CASSLAASHSGEQYF
size: -
D: -
J: TRBJ2-7
V: TRBV5-1

DNA: TGTGCCACGGGGGTTCTCTGGTCGAACACTGAAGCTTTCTTT
CDR3: CATGVLWSNTEAFF
size: once
D: -
J: TRBJ1-1
V: TRBV28

DNA: TGTGCCAGTAACAGGGACACCGGGGAGCTGTTTTTT
CDR3: CASNRDTGELFF
size: once
D: -
J: TRBJ2-2
V: TRBV19

DNA: TGTGCCAGCAGTTTCCAGGGCTCTGGGGCCAACGTCCTGACTTTC
CDR3: CASSFQGSGANVLTF
size: -
D: -
J: TRBJ2-6
V: TRBV6-5

DNA: TGTGCCAGCAGCGTGGGCCGGGGATTCACCGGGGAGCTGTTTTTT
CDR3: CASSVGRGFTGELFF
size: -
D: -
J: TRBJ2-2
V: TRBV5-6

DNA: TGTGCCAGCAGTTTAGCCAGGGCGAACATTCAGTACTTC
CDR3: CASSLARANIQYF
size: -
D: -
J: TRBJ2-4
V: TRBV27

DNA: TGTGCCCTTACGGGTCCGTTTAGCTCCTACGAGCAGTACTTC
CDR3: CALTGPFSSYEQYF
size: -
D: -
J: TRBJ2-7
V: TRBV30

DNA: TGTGCCAGCAGTGGGGACAGCCACGAGCAGTACTTC
CDR3: CASSGDSHEQYF
size: -
D: TRBD1
J: TRBJ2-7
V: TRBV2

DNA: TGTGCCAGCAGTCCCCTCTCAGGGGGCCGGCAGCCCCAGCATTTT
CDR3: CASSPLSGGRQPQHF
size: -
D: TRBD1
J: TRBJ1-5
V: TRBV28

DNA: TGTGCCAGCAGCTTGTCAGGGGGCTATGGCTACACCTTC
CDR3: CASSLSGGYGYTF
size: once
D: TRBD1
J: TRBJ1-2
V: TRBV5-5

DNA: TGTGCCACCAGCAGTCTCGGACAGGGGGCACGTCAGCCCCAGCATTTT
CDR3: CATSSLGQGARQPQHF
size: -
D: TRBD1
J: TRBJ1-5
V: TRBV15

DNA: TGTGCCAGCAGCCCCTCTGACAGGGTGCAAGAGACCCAGTACTTC
CDR3: CASSPSDRVQETQYF
size: -
D: TRBD1
J: TRBJ2-5
V: TRBV7-2

DNA: TGTGCCAGCTCACCACTGTCTCACAGGGGGGGGAGCACTGAAGCTTTCTTT
CDR3: CASSPLSHRGGSTEAFF
size: -
D: TRBD1
J: TRBJ1-1
V: TRBV18

DNA: TGTGCCACCAGCCGCTCTACCGCGTTCCCTGACAATGAGCAGTTCTTC
CDR3: CATSRSTAFPDNEQFF
size: -
D: -
J: TRBJ2-1
V: TRBV15

DNA: TGTGCCAGCAGCTCGGCGGGGGGGCTAGAGACCCAGTACTTC
CDR3: CASSSAGGLETQYF
size: -
D: TRBD2
J: TRBJ2-5
V: TRBV7-2

DNA: TGTGCCAGCATCGCACTAGCGGGAGGGCGCCCCAGGGGAACCGGGGAGCTGTTTTTT
CDR3: CASIALAGGRPRGTGELFF
size: -
D: TRBD2
J: TRBJ2-2
V: TRBV2

DNA: TGTGCCAGCTCACCCTGGGACAGGGTCGCAGATACGCAGTATTTT
CDR3: CASSPWDRVADTQYF
size: -
D: TRBD1
J: TRBJ2-3
V: TRBV18

DNA: TGTGCCAGCAGCTTGACGGCTAGCACAGATACGCAGTATTTT
CDR3: CASSLTASTDTQYF
size: -
D: -
J: TRBJ2-3
V: TRBV11-2

DNA: TGTGCCATCAGTGATCCGAATCCCCCTGGAAACACCATATATTTT
CDR3: CAISDPNPPGNTIYF
size: -
D: -
J: TRBJ1-3
V: TRBV10-3

DNA: TGTGCCAGCAGCAAAGCGCTAACGGACAGTAACTATGGCTACACCTTC
CDR3: CASSKALTDSNYGYTF
size: -
D: -
J: TRBJ1-2
V: TRBV21-1

DNA: TGTGCCAGCAGCTTGGAAAGGGGTCGGAAGCCCCAGCATTTT
CDR3: CASSLERGRKPQHF
size: few
D: -
J: TRBJ1-5
V: TRBV5-8

DNA: TGTGCCAGCAGCTTAGAACTAGTCCCCGGGGAGCTGTTTTTT
CDR3: CASSLELVPGELFF
size: -
D: -
J: TRBJ2-2
V: TRBV7-2

DNA: TGCGCCAGCAGCTTAACAGGGGGCGAGCAGTACTTC
CDR3: CASSLTGGEQYF
size: -
D: TRBD1
J: TRBJ2-7
V: TRBV5-1

DNA: TGTGCCAGCAGCCCCGAGGCATACTTCGGGTACAATGAGCAGTTCTTC
CDR3: CASSPEAYFGYNEQFF
size: -
D: -
J: TRBJ2-1
V: TRBV7-2

DNA: TGTGCCAGCAGCACCTACAAGGATGATGGCTACACCTTC
CDR3: CASSTYKDDGYTF
size: -
D: -
J: TRBJ1-2
V: TRBV7-2

DNA: TGTGCCAGCAGTACTAGCGGGAGATCATACAATGAGCAGTTCTTC
CDR3: CASSTSGRSYNEQFF
size: -
D: TRBD2
J: TRBJ2-1
V: TRBV9

DNA: TGTGCCAGCTCCCCTCTGGGGGGGAAAGGACACGAGCAGTACTTC
CDR3: CASSPLGGKGHEQYF
size: -
D: TRBD2
J: TRBJ2-7
V: TRBV18

DNA: TGTGCCAGCAGTGAATATGTCCAAAGGGACGAGCAGTACTTC
CDR3: CASSEYVQRDEQYF
size: -
D: -
J: TRBJ2-7
V: TRBV25-1

DNA: TGCGCCAGCAGCTTGCCGAGTGCCGGAAACACCATATATTTT
CDR3: CASSLPSAGNTIYF
size: -
D: -
J: TRBJ1-3
V: TRBV5-1

DNA: TGTGCCAGCAGCACAGGGAAGGGGGGTCAGCCCCAGCATTTT
CDR3: CASSTGKGGQPQHF
size: once
D: -
J: TRBJ1-5
V: TRBV5-5

DNA: TGTGCCAGTAGTATCACAGGCGTAGAGACCCAGTACTTC
CDR3: CASSITGVETQYF
size: -
D: -
J: TRBJ2-5
V: TRBV19

DNA: TGTGCCAGCAGCACTCCTAGCGGGGAGGGAGATACGCAGTATTTT
CDR3: CASSTPSGEGDTQYF
size: once
D: TRBD2
J: TRBJ2-3
V: TRBV9

DNA: TGTGCCAGCAGCGAGGGGACAGGGTTTCCCTATGGCTACACCTTC
CDR3: CASSEGTGFPYGYTF
size: -
D: TRBD1
J: TRBJ1-2
V: TRBV9